Presented here are 17 T cell receptor beta chains from one specimen sequenced in a study of Graves' ophthalmopathy and Graves' hyperthyroidism. For repertoire sequencing, the TCR beta CDR3 regions were amplified from RNA transcripts. RT-PCR with HTBI primers came first, then second-round multiplex PCR. TCRdb processed the multiplex PCR reads anew with MiXCR; each CDR3 protein has one entry. The table lists 350,000 or so distinct CDR3 sequences, about a sixth of them singletons. The material sequenced was peripheral blood. The receptors were gathered from an adult man with Graves' ophthalmopathy.

The sample holds many counts of this clonotype. The rearrangement links TRBV18 to TRBJ1-1, with no clear D. Per germline, CDR1 KGHSH and CDR2 LQKENI. The length of the CDR3 is 14 residues. Between the trimmed V and J ends, which lost 3 bases and 2 bases, there was a span of 10 bases. The DNA of the CDR3 is TGTGCCAGCTCACCCCACCAACAAAACACTGAAGCTTTCTTT. Translation: CASSPHQQNTEAFF. Based on the CDR3 plus reference TRBV18 and TRBJ1-1, the full variable domain is NAGVMQNPRHLVRRRGQEARLRCSPMKGHSHVYWYRQLPEEGLKFMVYLQKENIIDESGMPKERFSAEFPKEGPSILRIQQVVRGDSAAYFCASSPHQQNTEAFFGQGTRLTVV.

This clonotype was counted at least ten times. This chain links TRBV7-2 with TRBJ1-1; 10 positions agree with TRBD1. The CDR3 is 14 amino acids. Germline CDR1 reads SGHTA; CDR2 reads FQGNSA. The V segment lost 5 bases and the J segment 4 bases; nucleotides outside the gene matches: 4. The CDR3 nucleotides read TGTGCCAGCAGCGGACAGGGGGGGTCCACTGAAGCTTTCTTT. Residues: CASSGQGGSTEAFF. The variable domain in full, with the rest retrieved from reference TRBV7-2 and TRBJ1-1, is GAGVSQSPSNKVTEKGKDVELRCDPISGHTALYWYRQSLGQGLEFLIYFQGNSAPDKSGLPSDRFSAERTGGSVSTLTIQRTQQEDSAVYLCASSGQGGSTEAFFGQGTRLTVV.

The table lists this clonotype with a few counts. A read error may explain this, as a much larger clone is one base away. The chain links TRBV4-1 to TRBJ1-6; TRBD1 might be the D (5 bases). The CDR3 is 18 amino acids. Germline V gene sequence: CDR1 MGHRA, CDR2 YSYEKL. The CDR3 bases are TGCGTCAGCAGCCTTTACCAGGGCGACGGCGGCTATAATTCACCCCTCCACTTT. Its translation: CVSSLYQGDGGYNSPLHF.

Ten or more counts support this clonotype. This rearrangement joins TRBV6-5 to TRBJ2-5; TRBD2 matches 7 bases. The germline gives CDR1 MNHEY, CDR2 SVGAGI. The CDR3 is made up of 16 amino acids. The junction had 12 bases not matched to a gene; V was cut back by 7 bases and J by 1 base. The CDR3 here is CASTIVWGGGQETQYF. Here the CDR3 DNA reads TGTGCCAGCACCATAGTTTGGGGGGGGGGCCAAGAGACCCAGTACTTC.

This clonotype was found many times. The chain is built from TRBV7-2 and TRBJ1-2; 10 nucleotides line up with TRBD1. This CDR3 spans 15 amino acids. From germline, CDR1 is SGHTA and CDR2 FQGNSA. V gave up 3 bases and J gave up 6 bases; unmatched junction bases: 7. CDR3 bases: TGTGCCAGCAGCTTCGTGACAGGGGGCGGGGATGGCTACACCTTC. Protein sequence: CASSFVTGGGDGYTF.

There are many counts of this clonotype. This chain links TRBV12-3 or TRBV12-4 with TRBJ1-6; D ambiguous. There are 14 residues in the CDR3. With 3 bases removed from V and 4 bases from J, the gap between germline ends came to 7 bases. The CDR3: CASSFQSYNSPLHF. CDR3 DNA sequence: TGTGCCAGCAGTTTCCAGTCGTATAATTCACCCCTCCACTTT.

This clonotype was observed many times. The rearrangement links TRBV6-5 to TRBJ2-2; D gene uncertain. The CDR3 runs to 13 residues. With 5 bases removed from V and 8 bases from J, the gap between germline ends came to 12 bases. Germline CDR1 reads MNHEY; CDR2 reads SVGAGI. This CDR3 reads CASSLLPMGELFF. In DNA, the CDR3 is TGTGCCAGCAGTCTTCTTCCCATGGGGGAGCTGTTTTTT.

This clonotype was counted ten times or more. A read error may account for a junction end that differs from germline. This sequence joins TRBV5-1 and TRBJ2-7; D tentatively reads TRBD1 or TRBD2 (6 bases each). Germline V CDR1 and CDR2: SGHRS, YFSETQ. The CDR3 has 15 amino acids. The CDR3 DNA sequence: TGCGCCAGCAGCTTGGTATTCGGGGGCGCGTACGGGCAGTACTTC. Translated, it gives CASSLVFGGAYGQYF.

The chain combines TRBV6-5 with TRBJ1-3; 7 bases are a match to TRBD1. CDR1 and CDR2 from the germline V gene are MNHEY and SVGAGI. The trim removed 0 bases at V and 0 bases at J, leaving 2 bases unmatched. This CDR3 is built from 16 residues. The CDR3 bases are TGTGCCAGCAGTTACTCGCAGGGGGGCTCTGGAAACACCATATATTTT. Protein: CASSYSQGGSGNTIYF.

The CDR3 spells CSGQGAYEQYF. The CDR3 coding sequence is TGCAGTGGACAGGGGGCCTACGAGCAGTACTTC. The V and J genes are TRBV29-1 and TRBJ2-7; TRBD1 matches at 10 bases. Germline lookup yields CDR1 SQVTM and CDR2 ANQGSEA. CDR3 length: 11 amino acids.

This clonotype was found a few times. A much larger clone lies one base from this, so it may be a read error. Given the absence of the conserved phenylalanine or tryptophan at the CDR3 end, a read error is likely. The genes are TRBV19 and TRBJ1-1; unclear D gene. V was cut by 7 bases and J by 8 bases, with 5 bases left in between. CDR3 length equals 9 residues. Looked up from germline, CDR1 is LNHDA and CDR2 is SQIVND (reference sequence). CDR3 bases: TGTGCCAGTACCCCAGAAGCTTTCCTT. Translation: CASTPEAFL.

This clonotype was detected many times. J is TRBJ2-7 and V is TRBV19; D might be TRBD1 (6 bases). The germline gives CDR1 LNHDA, CDR2 SQIVND (reference sequence). V was pared by 4 bases and J by 0 bases, with 13 bases between. The CDR3 is made up of 15 amino acids. The CDR3 reads CASSTSDRLSYEQYF. Written as DNA, the CDR3 is TGTGCCAGTAGTACCTCGGACAGACTCTCCTACGAGCAGTACTTC.

This clonotype has a count of ten or more. The chain recombines TRBV15 with TRBJ1-2, with a tentative D call TRBD1 (6 bases). Germline V CDR1 and CDR2: LNHNV, YYDKDF (reference sequence). Between the trimmed V and J ends, which lost 6 bases and 6 bases, there was a span of 14 bases. The CDR3 has 13 residues. In nucleotides, the CDR3 is TGTGCCACCAGGGCCAGGGGTTCTAATGGCTACACCTTC. Translated: CATRARGSNGYTF.

This chain joins TRBV6-1 and TRBJ2-7; the match to TRBD1 covers 10 bases. CDR3 length: 14 amino acids. Germline lookup yields CDR1 MNHNS and CDR2 SASEGT. The ends lost 10 bases at V and 5 bases at J; junction bases unmatched: 11. CDR3 sequence reads: CATGGGQGMDEQYF. The CDR3 coding sequence is TGTGCCACCGGTGGGGGACAGGGGATGGACGAGCAGTACTTC.

This clonotype has a count of ten or more. The chain's CDR3 is CASSYKQGDSPLHF. The CDR3 coding sequence is TGCGCCAGCAGCTACAAACAGGGGGATTCACCCCTCCACTTT. The J gene is TRBJ1-6, the V gene TRBV5-1; 8 positions agree with TRBD1. V lost 3 bases and J lost 8; bases outside the gene matches: 4. The CDR3 is 14 amino acids. The germline CDR1 and CDR2 sequences are SGHRS and YFSETQ.

The chain uses TRBV6-4 and TRBJ2-2, with 8 bases identical to TRBD2. With 4 bases clipped from V and 3 bases from J, the junction kept 1 base outside the gene matches. Germline-derived CDR1 and CDR2 are MRHNA and SNTAGT. The CDR3 consists of 14 residues. This CDR3 is CASSGLAHTGELFF. For the CDR3, the DNA is TGTGCCAGCAGTGGACTAGCGCACACCGGGGAGCTGTTTTTT.

With respect to this clonotype: At one boundary the junction diverges from the germline segment, which might be a read error. This sequence joins TRBV28 and TRBJ1-2, with D unclear. Germline CDR1 reads MDHEN; CDR2 reads SYDVKM. The CDR3 totals 13 residues. DNA of the CDR3: TGTGCCAGCAGCCCGGCCCTCGGCTATGGCTACGCCTTC. Translating gives CASSPALGYGYAF.